A single sample is the source of the 20 T cell receptor beta chains below, sequenced in a study of T cell responses to AZD1222 COVID-19 vaccine. The method was immunoSEQ multiplex PCR; TCRdb's version includes in-frame clones alone and lacks a portion of them. The sample has 130,000 or so clones, approximately 94% seen once. Sequencing used peripheral blood, obtained on day 0 of AZD1222 vaccination. These receptors all stem from an adult in good health.

The CDR3 nucleotides are TGTGCCAGCAGCTTGGCGTTGGGAATTCTCTACGAGCAGTACTTC. Translating gives CASSLALGILYEQYF. The chain joins TRBV5-5 to TRBJ2-7; D gene ambiguous. The CDR3 extends over 15 amino acids. Trimming removed 0 bases at V and 3 bases at J, with 13 bases between. CDR1 is SGHKS, CDR2 YYEKEE, per germline (reference sequence).

J is TRBJ2-7 and V is TRBV7-2, with 9 positions matching TRBD1. The V segment lost 3 bases and the J segment 7 bases; nucleotides outside the gene matches: 7. The length of the CDR3 is 14 residues. Germline CDR1 and CDR2: SGHTA and FQGNSA. In DNA, the CDR3 is TGTGCCAGCAGCTTCTTACAGGGGGCTAAGGAGCAGTACTTC. The encoded protein is CASSFLQGAKEQYF.

A single count supports this clone. This CDR3 reads CASSKGTASNQPQHF. The CDR3 DNA reads TGTGCCAGCAGCAAAGGGACAGCCAGCAATCAGCCCCAGCATTTT. The chain combines TRBV11-2 with TRBJ1-5; the match to TRBD1 covers 7 bases. The germline V gene has CDR1 SGHAT and CDR2 FQNNGV. The junction had 5 bases not matched to a gene; V was cut back by 5 bases and J by 1 base. The length of the CDR3 is 15 residues.

The chain joins TRBV27 to TRBJ2-5; 7 bases match TRBD2. Trimming took 3 bases from V and 5 from J; bases not matched to a gene: 3. The CDR3 contains 13 residues. The germline V gene encodes CDR1 MNHEY and CDR2 SMNVEV (reference sequence). The CDR3 sequence: CASSFVGGETQYF. As DNA, the CDR3 is TGTGCCAGCAGTTTTGTGGGAGGGGAGACCCAGTACTTC.

The gene calls are TRBV5-1 and TRBJ2-3; D may match TRBD1 or TRBD2 (5 bases each). CDR3 length equals 14 residues. Germline CDR1 and CDR2: SGHRS and YFSETQ. The germline V and J ends were trimmed by 1 base and 4 bases, with 10 bases remaining between them. The CDR3 DNA is TGCGCCAGCAGCTTGCAAGTGGGGGCAGATACGCAGTATTTT. Amino acid sequence: CASSLQVGADTQYF.

This chain uses TRBV19 with TRBJ2-1; D is perhaps TRBD2 (5 bases). The V and J ends lost 9 bases and 1 base respectively, with 13 bases between them. Germline-derived CDR1 and CDR2 are LNHDA and SQIVND (reference sequence). The CDR3 has 14 residues. Written as DNA, the CDR3 is TGTGCCAGCAATAGCGCTTATTCCTACAATGAGCAGTTCTTC. Translating gives CASNSAYSYNEQFF.

The genes are TRBV7-9 and TRBJ1-1; weak D call: TRBD1 (5 bases). This CDR3 spans 13 amino acids. V gave up 0 bases and J gave up 9 bases, with 11 bases separating them. The germline V gene has CDR1 SEHNR and CDR2 FQNEAQ (reference sequence). The CDR3 sequence: CASSLALGLQAFF. For the CDR3, the DNA is TGTGCCAGCAGCTTAGCGTTGGGACTCCAAGCTTTCTTT.

The chain links TRBV3-1 (or the pseudogene TRBV3-2) to TRBJ2-3; D gene unclear. The CDR3 extends over 14 amino acids. CDR1 LGHDT and CDR2 YNNKEL come from the germline V gene (reference sequence). V lost 1 base to trimming and J lost 7 bases, with 12 bases between them. The CDR3: CASSQGPVAHTQYF. The CDR3 nucleotides are TGTGCCAGCAGCCAAGGTCCTGTGGCGCATACGCAGTATTTT.

The V call is TRBV15, the J call TRBJ1-3; D not resolved. The ends were cut back, 3 bases at V and 6 bases at J, with 18 bases in the middle. The CDR3 consists of 16 residues. Germline V gene sequence: CDR1 LNHNV, CDR2 YYDKDF (reference sequence). DNA of the CDR3: TGTGCCACCAGCAGGGATCGCGTGGAGGGCGAAAACACCATATATTTT. Its translation is CATSRDRVEGENTIYF.

The chain combines TRBV7-9 with TRBJ1-2; the D gene is possibly TRBD1 (5 bases). V was cut by 1 base and J by 6 bases, with 15 bases left in between. Germline V CDR1 and CDR2: SEHNR, FQNEAQ (reference sequence). This CDR3 spans 15 amino acids. CDR3: CASSLERAGSDGYTF. DNA for the CDR3: TGTGCCAGCAGCTTAGAAAGGGCAGGGTCGGATGGCTACACCTTC.

The chain joins TRBV10-1 to TRBJ2-7, with D possibly being TRBD2 (5 bases). The germline V gene encodes CDR1 WNHNN and CDR2 SYGVQD (reference sequence). The CDR3 has 13 residues. Trimming stripped 2 bases from V and 0 bases from J, with 5 bases between. Written as DNA, the CDR3 is TGCGCCAGCAGTGAGGGGAGCTCCTACGAGCAGTACTTC. The encoded protein is CASSEGSSYEQYF.

The CDR3 protein is CASSVSSFSGNTIYF. CDR3 DNA sequence: TGTGCCAGCAGCGTATCCAGCTTTTCCGGAAACACCATATATTTT. J is TRBJ1-3 and V is TRBV7-9; the D is unclear. Germline-derived CDR1 and CDR2 are SEHNR and FQNEAQ (reference sequence). Trimming pared 5 bases from V and 4 bases from J, leaving 15 bases between. This CDR3 has 15 residues.

The chain employs TRBV23-1 and TRBJ2-3; the D is unclear. Being an ORF, TRBV23-1 has a function that is uncertain. The ends were cut back, 3 bases at V and 4 bases at J, with 20 bases in the middle. The CDR3 sequence is 17 residues long. The CDR3 sequence is CASSHAEDTTLADTQYF. DNA for the CDR3: TGCGCCAGCAGTCATGCCGAAGACACTACCCTGGCAGATACGCAGTATTTT.

CDR3: CASSQGLSYEQYF. The CDR3 nucleotides are TGTGCCAGCAGCCAGGGTCTTTCCTACGAGCAGTACTTC. V is TRBV7-8 and J is TRBJ2-7; D possibly corresponds to TRBD1 (5 bases). The germline gives CDR1 SGHVS, CDR2 FQNEAQ. The CDR3 consists of 13 residues. V was clipped by 5 bases and J by 1 base, with 9 bases between them. The variable domain in full, with the rest retrieved from reference TRBV7-8 and TRBJ2-7, is GAGVSQSPRYKVAKRGQDVALRCDPISGHVSLFWYQQALGQGPEFLTYFQNEAQLDKSGLPSDRFFAERPEGSVSTLKIQRTQQEDSAVYLCASSQGLSYEQYFGPGTRLTVT.

A note on this clone: A junction boundary mismatches the germline segment, possibly from a read error. The V gene is TRBV30, the J gene TRBJ1-2; weak D call: TRBD1 (6 bases). The CDR3 sequence is 12 residues long. CDR1 and CDR2 (germline): GTSNPN, SVGIG (reference sequence). The CDR3 reads CAWSVQTGFIGF. As DNA, the CDR3 is TGTGCCTGGAGTGTACAGACAGGTTTCATCGGCTTC. Combining the CDR3 with reference TRBV30 and TRBJ1-2 gives the whole variable domain SQTIHQWPATLVQPVGSPLSLECTVEGTSNPNLYWYRQAAGRGLQLLFYSVGIGQISSEVPQNLSASRPQDRQFILSSKKLLLSDSGFYLCAWSVQTGFIGFGSGTRLTVV.

The J gene is TRBJ1-1, the V gene TRBV27; TRBD1 might be the D (6 bases). Germline V gene data show CDR1 as MNHEY and CDR2 as SMNVEV (reference sequence). Trimming stripped 4 bases from V and 9 bases from J, with 15 bases between. The CDR3 has 13 amino acids. Here the CDR3 reads CASSSSLQGQAFF. The DNA for the CDR3 is TGTGCCAGCAGTTCGAGTCTCCAGGGGCAAGCTTTCTTT.

The V gene is TRBV6-1, the J gene TRBJ2-7; D unclear. V lost 1 base and J lost 6, with 16 bases in between. Germline V CDR1 and CDR2: MNHNS, SASEGT. The CDR3 has 15 amino acids. In nucleotides, the CDR3 is TGTGCCAGCAGTGAAGGGCGGCACCTGTCCGCCGAGCAGTACTTC. Its protein product is CASSEGRHLSAEQYF.

The gene calls are TRBV5-1 and TRBJ1-1; D gene unclear. The V end lost 3 bases, the J end lost 1 base, and 10 bases lay between the germline ends. CDR3 length equals 14 residues. From germline, CDR1 is SGHRS and CDR2 YFSETQ. The CDR3 DNA follows: TGCGCCAGCAGCTCCCCACCCGGGAACACTGAAGCTTTCTTT. It yields the protein CASSSPPGNTEAFF.

The chain combines TRBV19 with TRBJ1-5, with D possibly matching TRBD1 (5 bases). Germline-derived CDR1 and CDR2 are LNHDA and SQIVND (reference sequence). The CDR3 is 14 residues long. Trimming pared 4 bases from V and 4 bases from J, leaving 11 bases between. CDR3 in amino acids: CASSKIGDNQPQHF. CDR3 DNA: TGTGCCAGTAGTAAAATAGGGGATAATCAGCCCCAGCATTTT.

The CDR3: CASSIRETQYF. The CDR3 DNA sequence: TGTGCCAGTAGTATTCGTGAGACCCAGTACTTC. The J gene is TRBJ2-5, the V gene TRBV19; no firm D call. The germline gives CDR1 LNHDA, CDR2 SQIVND (reference sequence). The CDR3 runs 11 residues. V lost 3 bases to trimming and J lost 5 bases, with 4 bases between them.